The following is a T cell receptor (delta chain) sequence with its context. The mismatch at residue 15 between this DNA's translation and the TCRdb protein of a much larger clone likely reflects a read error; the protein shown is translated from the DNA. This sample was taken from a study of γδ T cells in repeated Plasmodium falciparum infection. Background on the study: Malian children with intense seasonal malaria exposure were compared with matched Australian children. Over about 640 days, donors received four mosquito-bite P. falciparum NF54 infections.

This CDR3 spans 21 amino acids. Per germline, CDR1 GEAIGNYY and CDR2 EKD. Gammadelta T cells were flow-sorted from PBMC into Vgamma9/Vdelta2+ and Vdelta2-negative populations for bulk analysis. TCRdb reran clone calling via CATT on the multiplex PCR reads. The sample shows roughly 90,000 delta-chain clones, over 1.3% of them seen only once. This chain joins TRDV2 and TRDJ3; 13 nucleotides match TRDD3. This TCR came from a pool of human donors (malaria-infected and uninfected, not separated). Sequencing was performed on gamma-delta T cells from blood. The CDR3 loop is CACDTVLGDTQRSWYTRQMFF. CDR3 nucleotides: TGTGCCTGTGACACTGTACTGGGGGATACGCAGCGCTCCTGGTACACCCGACAGATGTTTTTC.